This TCR beta chain was observed in a study of technical replicates of blood from several donors. Germline-derived CDR1 and CDR2 are PRHDT and FYEKMQ (reference sequence). The CDR3 consists of 17 residues. Trimming stripped 1 base from V and 1 base from J, with 16 bases between. Generated by immunoSEQ multiplex PCR, the TCRdb table keeps only in-frame clones and is missing some. The repertoire has 98,000 or so clones, roughly 96% of them found once; the top ten carry more than 0.2%. The rearrangement joins TRBV13 to TRBJ2-5; weak D call: TRBD1 (6 bases). The receptor was isolated from a human donor in good health. The sample consisted of T cells isolated from PBMCs. This CDR3 reads CASSLEPGALGQETQYF. In DNA form, the CDR3 reads TGTGCCAGCAGCTTAGAACCAGGGGCCCTAGGCCAAGAGACCCAGTACTTC. Using reference TRBV13 and TRBJ2-5 for the parts outside the CDR3, the full variable domain is AAGVIQSPRHLIKEKRETATLKCYPIPRHDTVYWYQQGPGQDPQFLISFYEKMQSDKGSIPDRFSAQQFSDYHSELNMSSLELGDSALYFCASSLEPGALGQETQYFGPGTRLLVL.